This T cell receptor (beta chain) was sequenced in a study of T cell responses to AZD1222 COVID-19 vaccine. Regarding the study as a whole: Baseline serostatus was positive in only six AZD1222 recipients.

Germline V gene sequence: CDR1 MNHEY, CDR2 SVGAGI. V shed 6 bases and J shed 10 bases, with 19 bases lying between them. CDR3 length: 14 residues. Points on this clone: As yet, its antigen is unknown.

The data were produced by immunoSEQ multiplex PCR, yet TCRdb's version contains in-frame clones alone and is incomplete. Among 150,000 to 190,000 clones listed, roughly 90% were seen once. The clonotype comes from an adult who received the AZD1222 COVID-19 vaccine. The rearrangement links TRBV6-5 to TRBJ2-1; possible D gene TRBD1, 6 bases. This sample comprised peripheral blood, obtained 28 days after the second AZD1222 dose. The CDR3 nucleotides read TGTGCCAGCAGCTTCCGGCGAACCGACAGGGAGCAGTTCTTC. Protein: CASSFRRTDREQFF.